This T cell receptor (beta chain) is from a study of post-analysis software for immune sequencing data. Study information: The disease courses spanned relapsing-remitting, secondary progressive and progressive-relapsing forms of multiple sclerosis.

Unique molecular identifiers tagged the TCR beta cDNA libraries. Using its own MiXCR run on the PCR reads, TCRdb lists one record per CDR3 protein. In the table there are hundreds of thousands of distinct CDR3 sequences, 55% to 70% of which are singletons. Study-wide results and caveats: For normalized Chao1 diversity, multiple sclerosis patients scored significantly lower than controls did. In patients, about 5 TRBV segments were more frequent than in controls, with TRBV5-6, TRBV5-1 and TRBV20-1 among them. Clustering by F measure revealed strong co-clustering among samples prepared together in one batch.

As for this clonotype: Its antigen is not known.

This CDR3 is 16 amino acids long. V shed 7 bases and J 7 bases; nucleotides not matched to a gene: 16. Germline V gene lookup returns CDR1 SQVTM and CDR2 ANQGSEA. The sequencing sample was made of blood. The receptor was isolated from a girl aged 2 to 9 with multiple sclerosis. The chain combines TRBV29-1 with TRBJ1-2; 12 bases fit TRBD1. In nucleotides, the CDR3 is TGCAGCGACTACTCTCCGGGGGGACAGGGGGCAAGTGGCTACACCTTC. Its translation: CSDYSPGGQGASGYTF.